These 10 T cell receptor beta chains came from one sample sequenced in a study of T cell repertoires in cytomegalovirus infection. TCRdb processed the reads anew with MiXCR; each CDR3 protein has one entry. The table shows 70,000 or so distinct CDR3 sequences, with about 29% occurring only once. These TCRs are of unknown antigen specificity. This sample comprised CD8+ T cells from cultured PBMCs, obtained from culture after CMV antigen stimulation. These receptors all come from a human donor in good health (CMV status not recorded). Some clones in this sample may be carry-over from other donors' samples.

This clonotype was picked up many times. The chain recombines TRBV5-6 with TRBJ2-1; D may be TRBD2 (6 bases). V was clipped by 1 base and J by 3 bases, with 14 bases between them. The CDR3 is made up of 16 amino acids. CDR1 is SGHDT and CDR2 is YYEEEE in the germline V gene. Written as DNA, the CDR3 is TGTGCCAGCAGCTTGTATCCGGAGGGAGGCTACAATGAGCAGTTCTTC. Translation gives CASSLYPEGGYNEQFF.

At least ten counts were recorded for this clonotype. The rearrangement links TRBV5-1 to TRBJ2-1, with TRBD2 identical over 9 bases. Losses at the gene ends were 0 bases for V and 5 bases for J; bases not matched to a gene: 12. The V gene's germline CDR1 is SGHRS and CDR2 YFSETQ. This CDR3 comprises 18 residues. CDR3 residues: CASSLGRNSGRGDNEQFF. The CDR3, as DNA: TGCGCCAGCAGCTTGGGGAGGAATAGCGGGAGAGGCGACAATGAGCAGTTCTTC.

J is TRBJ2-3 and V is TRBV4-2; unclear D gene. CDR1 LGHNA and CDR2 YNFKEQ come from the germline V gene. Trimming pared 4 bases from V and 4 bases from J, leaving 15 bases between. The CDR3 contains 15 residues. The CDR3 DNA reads TGTGCCAGCAGCCCCCGGTTGGGGAACGCAGATACGCAGTATTTT. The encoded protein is CASSPRLGNADTQYF.

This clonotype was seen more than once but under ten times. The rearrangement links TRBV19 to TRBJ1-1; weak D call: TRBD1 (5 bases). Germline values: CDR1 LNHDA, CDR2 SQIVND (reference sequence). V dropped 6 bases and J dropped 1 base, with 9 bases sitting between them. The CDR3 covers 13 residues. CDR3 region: CASSLTANTEAFF. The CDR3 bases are TGTGCCAGTAGCCTGACAGCGAACACTGAAGCTTTCTTT.

The CDR3 loop is CASSISGGTGELFF. CDR3 coding DNA: TGTGCCAGCAGTATTAGCGGGGGGACCGGGGAGCTGTTTTTT. The chain uses TRBV6-4 and TRBJ2-2; 10 bases match TRBD2. Trimming took 5 bases from V and 5 from J; bases not matched to a gene: 2. The CDR3 runs 14 residues. CDR1 is MRHNA, CDR2 SNTAGT, per germline.

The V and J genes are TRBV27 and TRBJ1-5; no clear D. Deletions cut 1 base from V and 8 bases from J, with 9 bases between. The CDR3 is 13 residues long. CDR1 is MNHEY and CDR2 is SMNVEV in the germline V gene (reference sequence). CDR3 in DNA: TGTGCCAGCAGTTTATGGAGGGCGGAGCCCCAGCATTTT. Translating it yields CASSLWRAEPQHF.

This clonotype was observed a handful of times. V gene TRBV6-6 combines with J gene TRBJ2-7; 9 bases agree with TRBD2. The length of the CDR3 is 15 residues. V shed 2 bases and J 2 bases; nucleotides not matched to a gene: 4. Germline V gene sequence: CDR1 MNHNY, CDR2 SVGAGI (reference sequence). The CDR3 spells CASSYIASGAYEQYF. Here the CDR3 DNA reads TGTGCCAGCAGTTACATCGCTAGCGGGGCCTACGAGCAGTACTTC.

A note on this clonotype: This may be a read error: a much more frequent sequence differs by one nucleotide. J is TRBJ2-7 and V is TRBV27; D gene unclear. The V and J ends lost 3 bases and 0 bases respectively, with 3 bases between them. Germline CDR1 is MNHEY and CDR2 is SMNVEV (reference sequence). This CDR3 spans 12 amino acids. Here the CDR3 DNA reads TGTGCCAGCAGTTTCCTCTCCTACGAGCAGTACTTC. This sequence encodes CASSFLSYEQYF.

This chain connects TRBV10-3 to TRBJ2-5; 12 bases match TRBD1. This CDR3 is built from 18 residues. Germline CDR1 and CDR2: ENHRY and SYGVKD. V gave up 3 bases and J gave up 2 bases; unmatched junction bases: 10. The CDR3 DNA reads TGTGCCATCAGTGACGGGACAGGGGGCGCCCCGGGACAAGAGACCCAGTACTTC. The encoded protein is CAISDGTGGAPGQETQYF.

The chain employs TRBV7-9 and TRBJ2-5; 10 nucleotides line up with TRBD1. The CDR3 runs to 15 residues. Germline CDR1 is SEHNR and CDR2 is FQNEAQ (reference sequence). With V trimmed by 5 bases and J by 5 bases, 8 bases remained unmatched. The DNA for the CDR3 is TGTGCCAGCAGCGGCAGACAGGGGGCTCGGGAGACCCAGTACTTC. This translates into CASSGRQGARETQYF.